The clone carrying this T cell receptor (beta chain) was seen only a few times. Its target is not known. The sample is drawn from a study of CD8 T cells in ankylosing spondylitis. Notes on the study in general: Blood from ankylosing spondylitis patients appeared to carry a characteristic eight-variant TCR beta motif.

The authors made TCR beta libraries by quantitative 5'-RACE with molecular barcodes. TCRdb reprocessed the 5' RACE reads via MiXCR and lists one record per CDR3 protein. Here the sample spans 800,000 to 900,000 distinct CDR3 sequences, 10% to 15% being singletons. The CDR3 totals 16 residues. The chain links TRBV12-2 to TRBJ2-2. TRBV12-2 is listed as a pseudogene. Sequenced sample: blood, either unsorted or a sorted T cell fraction (not recorded which). The receptor comes from a male donor with ankylosing spondylitis. In nucleotides, the CDR3 is TGTGCAAGTCGCTTAGATGCACCAAGGGACACCGGGGAGCTGTTTTTT. Its translation: CASRLDAPRDTGELFF.